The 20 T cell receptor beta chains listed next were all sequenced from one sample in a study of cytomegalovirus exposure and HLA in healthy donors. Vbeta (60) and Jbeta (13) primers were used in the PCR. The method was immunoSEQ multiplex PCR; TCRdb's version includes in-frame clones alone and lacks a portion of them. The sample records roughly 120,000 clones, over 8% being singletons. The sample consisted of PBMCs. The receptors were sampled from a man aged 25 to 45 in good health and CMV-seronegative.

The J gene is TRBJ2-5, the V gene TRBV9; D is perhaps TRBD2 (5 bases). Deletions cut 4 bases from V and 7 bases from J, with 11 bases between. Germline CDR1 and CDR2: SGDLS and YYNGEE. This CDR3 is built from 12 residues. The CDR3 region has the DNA TGTGCCAGCAGCCCTTACGAGGGGACCCAGTACTTC. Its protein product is CASSPYEGTQYF.

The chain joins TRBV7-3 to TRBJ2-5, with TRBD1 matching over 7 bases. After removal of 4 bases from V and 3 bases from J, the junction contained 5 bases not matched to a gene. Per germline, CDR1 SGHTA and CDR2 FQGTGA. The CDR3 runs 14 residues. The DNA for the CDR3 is TGTGCCAGCAGCTCACCCGGGACAGAAGAGACCCAGTACTTC. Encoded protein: CASSSPGTEETQYF.

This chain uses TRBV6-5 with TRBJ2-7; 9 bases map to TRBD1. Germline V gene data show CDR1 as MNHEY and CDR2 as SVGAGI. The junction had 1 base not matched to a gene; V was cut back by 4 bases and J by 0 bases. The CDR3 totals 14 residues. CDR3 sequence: CASSSGQGSYEQYF. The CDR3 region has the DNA TGTGCCAGCAGTTCGGGACAGGGCTCCTACGAGCAGTACTTC.

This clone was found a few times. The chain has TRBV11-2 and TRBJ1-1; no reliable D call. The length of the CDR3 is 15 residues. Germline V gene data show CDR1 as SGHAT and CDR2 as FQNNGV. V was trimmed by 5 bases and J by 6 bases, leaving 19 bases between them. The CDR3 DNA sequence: TGTGCCAGCAGCCCCCGGGCTCGGGGATACGCTGAAGCTTTCTTT. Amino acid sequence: CASSPRARGYAEAFF.

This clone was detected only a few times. The chain's CDR3 is CASSPRDRAGGELFF. The CDR3 nucleotides read TGCGCCAGCAGCCCCAGGGACAGGGCTGGCGGGGAGCTGTTTTTT. The chain is built from TRBV4-3 and TRBJ2-2; 9 nucleotides align to TRBD1. CDR1 and CDR2 from the germline V gene are LGHNA and YSLEER. After removal of 4 bases from V and 7 bases from J, the junction contained 7 bases not matched to a gene. The CDR3 spans 15 residues.

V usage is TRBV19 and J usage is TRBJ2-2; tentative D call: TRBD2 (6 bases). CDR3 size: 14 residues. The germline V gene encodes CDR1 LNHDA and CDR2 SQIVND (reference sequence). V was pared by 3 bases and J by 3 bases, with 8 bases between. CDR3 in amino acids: CASSMSGDTGELFF. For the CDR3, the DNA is TGTGCCAGTAGTATGTCGGGGGACACCGGGGAGCTGTTTTTT.

CDR3 amino acids: CAWSTGLAGNEQFF. The CDR3 nucleotides are TGTGCCTGGAGTACCGGACTAGCGGGGAATGAGCAGTTCTTC. The chain combines TRBV30 with TRBJ2-1; 12 bases fit TRBD2. V was pared by 2 bases and J by 7 bases, with 3 bases of the junction left unmatched. CDR1 and CDR2 (germline): GTSNPN, SVGIG (reference sequence). The CDR3 is made up of 14 amino acids.

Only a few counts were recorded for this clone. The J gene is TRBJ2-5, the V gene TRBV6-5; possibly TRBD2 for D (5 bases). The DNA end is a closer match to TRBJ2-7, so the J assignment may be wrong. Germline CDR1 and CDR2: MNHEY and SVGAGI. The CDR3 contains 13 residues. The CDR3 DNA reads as TGTGCCAGCAGTCTAACGGGGTTCTACGAGCAGTACTTC. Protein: CASSLTGFYEQYF.

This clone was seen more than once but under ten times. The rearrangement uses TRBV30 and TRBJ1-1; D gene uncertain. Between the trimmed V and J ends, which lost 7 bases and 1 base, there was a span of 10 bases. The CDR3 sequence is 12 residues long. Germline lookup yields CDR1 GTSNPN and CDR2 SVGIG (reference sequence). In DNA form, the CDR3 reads TGTGCCTCACAGACCTGGAACACTGAAGCTTTCTTT. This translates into CASQTWNTEAFF.

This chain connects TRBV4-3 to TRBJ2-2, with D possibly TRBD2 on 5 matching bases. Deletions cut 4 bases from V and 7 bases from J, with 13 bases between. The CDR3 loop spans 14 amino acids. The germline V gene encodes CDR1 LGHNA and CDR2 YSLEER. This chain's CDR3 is CASSLGLLSGELFF. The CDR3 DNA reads TGCGCCAGCAGCCTCGGACTCCTTAGCGGGGAGCTGTTTTTT.

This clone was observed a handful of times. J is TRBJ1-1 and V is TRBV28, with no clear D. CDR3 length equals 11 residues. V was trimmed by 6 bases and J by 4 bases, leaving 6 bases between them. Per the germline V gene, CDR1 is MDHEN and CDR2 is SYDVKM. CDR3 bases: TGTGCCAGCAGGTTGAGCACTGAAGCTTTCTTT. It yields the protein CASRLSTEAFF.

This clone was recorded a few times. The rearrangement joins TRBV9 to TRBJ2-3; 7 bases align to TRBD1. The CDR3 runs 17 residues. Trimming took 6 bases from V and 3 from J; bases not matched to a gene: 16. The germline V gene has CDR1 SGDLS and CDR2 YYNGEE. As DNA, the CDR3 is TGTGCCAGCACCCCAGAATCCCGGCCAGGGGGAACAGATACGCAGTATTTT. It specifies CASTPESRPGGTDTQYF.

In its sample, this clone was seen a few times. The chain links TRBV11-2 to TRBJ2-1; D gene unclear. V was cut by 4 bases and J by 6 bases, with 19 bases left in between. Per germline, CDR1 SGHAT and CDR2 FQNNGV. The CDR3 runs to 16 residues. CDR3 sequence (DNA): TGTGCCAGCAGCTCCCCGCTCGACACCTTCCTCAATGAGCAGTTCTTC. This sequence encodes CASSSPLDTFLNEQFF.

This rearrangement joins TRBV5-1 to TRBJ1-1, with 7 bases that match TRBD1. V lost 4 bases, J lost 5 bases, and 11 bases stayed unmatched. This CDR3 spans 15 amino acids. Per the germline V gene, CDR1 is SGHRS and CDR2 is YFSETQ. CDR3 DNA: TGCGCCAGCAGCCCGGGGGATCGACAGGGTACTGAAGCTTTCTTT. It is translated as CASSPGDRQGTEAFF.

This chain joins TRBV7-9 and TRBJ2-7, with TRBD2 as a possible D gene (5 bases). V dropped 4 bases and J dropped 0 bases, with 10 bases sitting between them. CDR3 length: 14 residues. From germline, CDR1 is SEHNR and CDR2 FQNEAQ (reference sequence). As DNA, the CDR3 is TGTGCCAGCAGCTACCCCGGGGACTCCTACGAGCAGTACTTC. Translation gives CASSYPGDSYEQYF. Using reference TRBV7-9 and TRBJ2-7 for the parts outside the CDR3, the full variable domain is DTGVSQNPRHKITKRGQNVTFRCDPISEHNRLYWYRQTLGQGPEFLTYFQNEAQLEKSRLLSDRFSAERPKGSFSTLEIQRTEQGDSAMYLCASSYPGDSYEQYFGPGTRLTVT.

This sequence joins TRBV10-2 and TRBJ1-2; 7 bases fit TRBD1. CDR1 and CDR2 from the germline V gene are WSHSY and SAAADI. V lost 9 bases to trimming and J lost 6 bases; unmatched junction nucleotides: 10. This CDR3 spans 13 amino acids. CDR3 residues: CARSRETGNGYTF. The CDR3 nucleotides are TGCGCCAGAAGTAGAGAGACAGGGAATGGCTACACCTTC.

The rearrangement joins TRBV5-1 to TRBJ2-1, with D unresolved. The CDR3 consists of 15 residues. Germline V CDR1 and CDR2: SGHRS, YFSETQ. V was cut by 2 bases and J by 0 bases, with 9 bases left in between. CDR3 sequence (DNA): TGCGCCAGCAGCTTAAGTGAGAGCTCCTACAATGAGCAGTTCTTC. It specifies CASSLSESSYNEQFF.

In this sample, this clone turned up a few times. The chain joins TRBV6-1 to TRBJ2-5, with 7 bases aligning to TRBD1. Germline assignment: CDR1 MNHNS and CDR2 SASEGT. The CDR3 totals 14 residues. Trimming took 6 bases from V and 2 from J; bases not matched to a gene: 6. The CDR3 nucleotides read TGTGCCAGCAGGGGGACAGTATTACAAGAGACCCAGTACTTC. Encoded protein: CASRGTVLQETQYF.

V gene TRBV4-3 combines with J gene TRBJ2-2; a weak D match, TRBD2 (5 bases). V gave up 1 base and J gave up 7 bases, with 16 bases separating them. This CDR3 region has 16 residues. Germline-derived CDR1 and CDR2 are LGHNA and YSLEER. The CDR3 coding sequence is TGCGCCAGCAGCCAAGTGAGGGCGGGTGGTATCGGGGAGCTGTTTTTT. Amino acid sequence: CASSQVRAGGIGELFF.

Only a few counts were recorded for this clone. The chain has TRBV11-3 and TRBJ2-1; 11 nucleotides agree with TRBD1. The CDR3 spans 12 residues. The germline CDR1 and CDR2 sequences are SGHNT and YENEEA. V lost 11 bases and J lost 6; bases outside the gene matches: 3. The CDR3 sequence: CAGGTGGNEQFF. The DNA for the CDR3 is TGTGCCGGAGGGACAGGGGGCAATGAGCAGTTCTTC.